This is a list of T cell receptor beta chains from one sample in a study of blood T cell repertoires in COVID-19. TCRdb's table, derived via immunoSEQ multiplex PCR, lists solely in-frame clones and lacks some. Of around 80,000 clones listed, approximately 80% were seen once; the top ten hold 9.5% to 15%. Sequences were obtained from peripheral blood. These receptors were collected from a man aged 45-65 years with COVID-19, enrolled during active disease. The CDR3 runs from the conserved cysteine through the conserved F or W. D genes are given only for firm matches. A row's size may be missing; if present it is once, few, many or a size class.

cdr3_aa cdr3_nt clone_size v_call d_call j_call
CAIRQGVEGSPLHF TGTGCCATCAGACAGGGGGTGGAAGGATCACCCCTCCACTTT medium-sized TRBV10-3 TRBD1 TRBJ1-6
CASSYTGAQNIQYF TGTGCCAGTAGTTACACAGGGGCCCAAAACATTCAGTACTTC NA TRBV19 TRBD1 TRBJ2-4
CASTPLDSPRGKLFF TGTGCCAGTACCCCGCTGGACAGTCCAAGAGGAAAACTGTTTTTT NA TRBV19 NA TRBJ1-4
CASSFRQDHSPLHF TGTGCCAGCAGTTTCCGACAGGATCACTCACCCCTCCACTTT NA TRBV6-5 NA TRBJ1-6
CASSSQGANEKLFF TGTGCCAGCAGTTCCCAGGGGGCTAATGAAAAACTGTTTTTT NA TRBV28 TRBD1 TRBJ1-4
CSVRTVTDTEAFF TGCAGCGTCCGAACAGTGACGGACACTGAAGCTTTCTTT NA TRBV29-1 NA TRBJ1-1
CASSPSPRGYSYNEQFF TGTGCCAGCAGCCCTTCGCCCCGGGGTTACAGCTACAATGAGCAGTTCTTC NA TRBV7-3 NA TRBJ2-1
CASSARQGETYEQYF TGTGCCAGCAGCGCCCGACAGGGGGAAACCTACGAGCAGTACTTC NA TRBV9 TRBD1 TRBJ2-7
CASSLGGLAGGFTDTQYF TGTGCCAGCAGCTTAGGGGGACTAGCGGGAGGTTTTACAGATACGCAGTATTTT NA TRBV7-3 TRBD2 TRBJ2-3
CATSSTPRLGQGSDTQYF TGTGCCACCAGCAGTACCCCCCGGTTGGGACAGGGGTCAGATACGCAGTATTTT NA TRBV15 TRBD1 TRBJ2-3
CASSVTGPNGYTF TGTGCCAGCAGTGTGACAGGACCGAATGGCTACACCTTC NA TRBV28 NA TRBJ1-2
CSADRSGSGTEAFF TGCAGCGCGGACCGCAGCGGGTCGGGAACTGAAGCTTTCTTT NA TRBV29-1 NA TRBJ1-1
CASSEILGATEAFF TGCGCCAGCAGTGAGATTTTGGGGGCCACTGAAGCTTTCTTT NA TRBV10-2 NA TRBJ1-1
CASSLAGGSNQPQHF TGTGCCAGCAGCTTGGCGGGGGGGAGCAATCAGCCCCAGCATTTT NA TRBV5-6 NA TRBJ1-5
CASSFGSGASYEQYF TGTGCCAGCAGCTTCGGCAGCGGGGCCTCCTACGAGCAGTACTTC NA TRBV5-6 TRBD2 TRBJ2-7
CASSEPTGDTGELFF TGTGCCAGCAGTGAGCCGACAGGGGACACCGGGGAGCTGTTTTTT NA TRBV2 TRBD1 TRBJ2-2
CASSSWPRTSGRADSYNEQFF TGCGCCAGCAGCTCTTGGCCTCGGACTAGCGGGAGGGCCGACTCCTACAATGAGCAGTTCTTC few TRBV5-1 TRBD2 TRBJ2-1
CASRGAGGSYEQYF TGTGCCAGCAGGGGAGCGGGAGGGTCCTACGAGCAGTACTTC NA TRBV28 TRBD2 TRBJ2-7
CASSQRPPGAGGGETQYF TGCGCCAGCAGCCAAAGGCCCCCTGGAGCGGGAGGAGGGGAGACCCAGTACTTC NA TRBV4-1 TRBD2 TRBJ2-5
CASSLMTAAYGYTF TGTGCCAGCAGTTTAATGACAGCAGCCTATGGCTACACCTTC NA TRBV28 NA TRBJ1-2
CASSVGGLSTDTQYF TGTGCCAGCAGCGTGGGAGGGCTCAGCACAGATACGCAGTATTTT NA TRBV9 TRBD2 TRBJ2-3
CASSMGQGGGEQYF TGTGCCAGTAGTATGGGACAGGGAGGCGGCGAGCAGTACTTC NA TRBV19 TRBD1 TRBJ2-7
CSVAWRGRTDTQYF TGCAGCGTTGCGTGGCGGGGCCGTACAGATACGCAGTATTTT NA TRBV29-1 NA TRBJ2-3
CASRKGGAYEQYF TGTGCCAGCCGTAAAGGGGGGGCCTACGAGCAGTACTTC NA TRBV25-1 NA TRBJ2-7
CASSQGEGTDTQYF TGCGCCAGCAGCCAAGGGGAGGGGACGGATACGCAGTATTTT NA TRBV4-1 TRBD2 TRBJ2-3